The 7 T cell receptor beta chains given below trace back to one sample, sequenced in a study of blood T cell repertoires in COVID-19. Generated by immunoSEQ multiplex PCR, the TCRdb table keeps only in-frame clones and is missing some. Of some 77,000 clones listed, roughly 76% are singletons. The source material was peripheral blood. These receptors came from a woman between 70 and 85 years old with acute or convalescent COVID-19.

J is TRBJ2-1 and V is TRBV5-1, with TRBD2 matching 8 bases. The germline V gene encodes CDR1 SGHRS and CDR2 YFSETQ. After removal of 7 bases from V and 2 bases from J, the junction contained 5 bases not matched to a gene. The CDR3 extends over 14 amino acids. CDR3 nucleotide sequence: TGCGCCAGCCGGTCGGGACTAGCCTACAATGAGCAGTTCTTC. Translation gives CASRSGLAYNEQFF.

In DNA, the CDR3 is TGTGCCAGCAGTTTAGCCGGCGGGGCTTTTGGCTACACCTTC. It is translated as CASSLAGGAFGYTF. The chain has TRBV28 and TRBJ1-2; TRBD1 is a possible D gene (5 bases). CDR3 length: 14 amino acids. In germline, CDR1 is MDHEN, CDR2 SYDVKM. Trimming took off 2 bases at V and 7 bases at J, with 14 bases between the two ends.

There are many counts of this clone. The rearrangement uses TRBV29-1 and TRBJ1-6; D unclear. CDR1 and CDR2 (germline): SQVTM, ANQGSEA. The CDR3 has 14 residues. Trimming left V 4 bases short and J 5 bases short, with 12 bases between. In nucleotides, the CDR3 is TGCAGCGTTGGCGGATTCGGGGATAATTCACCCCTCCACTTT. Translating gives CSVGGFGDNSPLHF.

This clone has a single count. The V and J genes are TRBV19 and TRBJ2-1; D might be TRBD1 (5 bases). Trimming shortened V by 2 bases and J by 12 bases, and 8 bases separated the two germline ends. This CDR3 comprises 11 residues. CDR1 and CDR2 (germline): LNHDA, SQIVND (reference sequence). CDR3 sequence: CASSIRGWQFF. In DNA, the CDR3 is TGTGCCAGTAGTATAAGGGGATGGCAGTTCTTC.

This clone was observed a handful of times. The chain links TRBV9 to TRBJ1-2; D gene ambiguous. The germline CDR1 and CDR2 sequences are SGDLS and YYNGEE. Trimming pared 7 bases from V and 0 bases from J, leaving 7 bases between. This CDR3 comprises 12 residues. CDR3 region: CASFSTNYGYTF. CDR3 bases: TGTGCCAGCTTTAGTACTAACTATGGCTACACCTTC.

The J gene is TRBJ2-1, the V gene TRBV7-2; 8 nucleotides align to TRBD1. V dropped 5 bases and J dropped 4; count of bases not matched to a gene: 7. Germline CDR1 SGHTA, CDR2 FQGNSA. The CDR3 runs to 15 residues. CDR3 loop: CASSNRQGYYNEQFF. Here the CDR3 DNA reads TGTGCCAGCAGCAACCGACAGGGGTATTACAATGAGCAGTTCTTC.

The chain couples TRBV18 to TRBJ2-7; 7 bases map to TRBD1. Germline CDR1 KGHSH, CDR2 LQKENI. Trimming at V came to 5 bases and at J to 2 bases, leaving 3 bases not matched to a gene. The CDR3 runs to 13 residues. The CDR3 spells CASSKTGTYEQYF. CDR3 bases: TGTGCCAGCTCAAAGACAGGGACCTACGAGCAGTACTTC. Full variable domain (missing parts from reference TRBV18 and TRBJ2-7): NAGVMQNPRHLVRRRGQEARLRCSPMKGHSHVYWYRQLPEEGLKFMVYLQKENIIDESGMPKERFSAEFPKEGPSILRIQQVVRGDSAAYFCASSKTGTYEQYFGPGTRLTVT.